A selection of T cell receptor beta chains follows, all from one sample in a study of OX40 agonist ivuxolimab in advanced cancers. Measured with immunoSEQ multiplex PCR; TCRdb has only the in-frame clones, and not every one. The sample includes some 26,000 clones, about 85% of them seen just once. This material consisted of CD4+ or CD8+ T cells sorted from blood, taken in a trial of the OX40 agonist ivuxolimab. Source of these receptors: an adult with an advanced solid tumor such as melanoma, head and neck, liver or kidney cancer. CDR3s include the opening cysteine and the closing phenylalanine or tryptophan. A D gene is named only where the DNA matches it firmly. A clone size is listed for some rows: how often the clone was seen (once, few, many), or a class if it is expanded.

CDR3nt	CDR3aa	d_gene	abundance	v_gene	j_gene
TGTGCCATCAGTGAGTCGGCAGACGTACTCAATGAAAAACTGTTTTTT	CAISESADVLNEKLFF	NA	NA	TRBV10-3	TRBJ1-4
TGTGCCTGGGAGGCCCCTGGTTGGGGCTCCTACGAGCAGTACTTC	CAWEAPGWGSYEQYF	NA	NA	TRBV30	TRBJ2-7
TGTGCCAGCAGTCTTAACGAGCAGTACTTC	CASSLNEQYF	NA	NA	TRBV25-1	TRBJ2-7
TGTGCCAGCAGTCCTGGACTCAGGGGGATTAAGGTGGGGGAGACCCAGTACTTC	CASSPGLRGIKVGETQYF	TRBD1	NA	TRBV28	TRBJ2-5
TGCAGCGTTCGAGGGGGGAGCTCCTACAATGAGCAGTTCTTC	CSVRGGSSYNEQFF	NA	NA	TRBV29-1	TRBJ2-1
TGTGCCAGCAGCCCATCCCCCGGGACAGCTTACATGAACACTGAAGCTTTCTTT	CASSPSPGTAYMNTEAFF	TRBD1	NA	TRBV28	TRBJ1-1
TGTGCCAGCAGCGTAGTTGAGGGGATGGGAGAGACCCAGTACTTC	CASSVVEGMGETQYF	NA	NA	TRBV9	TRBJ2-5
TGTGCCAGCAGCTCAGTTCCGAACACTGAAGCTTTCTTT	CASSSVPNTEAFF	NA	NA	TRBV9	TRBJ1-1
TGTGCCAGCAGCTCCTTGCGGGCTCCGGGACGGGTTAACTATGGCTACACCTTC	CASSSLRAPGRVNYGYTF	NA	NA	TRBV7-8	TRBJ1-2
TGTGCCAGCAGCTCACGACTAATCGGGAACACTGAAGCTTTCTTT	CASSSRLIGNTEAFF	NA	NA	TRBV7-2	TRBJ1-1
TGTGCCACCAGCTTGGACTTAGCCTACGAGCAGTACTTC	CATSLDLAYEQYF	NA	NA	TRBV15	TRBJ2-7
TGTGCCAGCAGCGTAGGGGGTCTGTTTAGCACAGATACGCAGTATTTT	CASSVGGLFSTDTQYF	NA	once	TRBV9	TRBJ2-3
TGTGCCAGCTCACCACCGGGACTGTCCTACAATGAGCAGTTCTTC	CASSPPGLSYNEQFF	NA	once	TRBV18	TRBJ2-1
TGTGCCAGCAGTTTACTGATTGGGTACACCGGGGAGCTGTTTTTT	CASSLLIGYTGELFF	NA	NA	TRBV27	TRBJ2-2
TGTGCCAGCAGCTTGGGGACAGCCCCCGGATCCGAAGAGACCCAGTACTTC	CASSLGTAPGSEETQYF	TRBD1	NA	TRBV7-9	TRBJ2-5
TGTGCCAGCAGCCAAGATTTCCTAGCGGGGGGCACAGATACGCAGTATTTT	CASSQDFLAGGTDTQYF	TRBD2	NA	TRBV4-2	TRBJ2-3
TGCGCCAGCAGCGATCGACAGGGGATACTAGCCAAAAACATTCAGTACTTC	CASSDRQGILAKNIQYF	TRBD1	NA	TRBV5-1	TRBJ2-4
TGTGCCAGCAGCTCATACAGGGGCTACGAGCAGTACTTC	CASSSYRGYEQYF	TRBD1	NA	TRBV11-3	TRBJ2-7
TGCGCCAGCAGCGGAGGGACAGGTGAATCCCTCTATGGCTACACCTTC	CASSGGTGESLYGYTF	TRBD1	NA	TRBV5-1	TRBJ1-2
TGTGCCAGCTCACCGCCGGGACAGGCTAATGAAAAACTGTTTTTT	CASSPPGQANEKLFF	TRBD1	few	TRBV18	TRBJ1-4
TGTGCCAGCAGTTCCCCGGGTTCTACGCAGTATTTT	CASSSPGSTQYF	NA	NA	TRBV6-5	TRBJ2-3
TGCGCCAGCAGCCAAGACCTAGTTTCAGCGGGGCCTTACGAGCAGTACTTC	CASSQDLVSAGPYEQYF	TRBD2	NA	TRBV4-3	TRBJ2-7